This T cell receptor (beta chain) was found in a study of T cell responses to AZD1222 COVID-19 vaccine. A remark on this clone: What it binds is unknown.

Sequenced by immunoSEQ multiplex PCR; TCRdb stores in-frame clones only, minus some. The sample carries 120,000 to 150,000 clones, about 90% recorded once. General study points: Once two AZD1222 doses were given, Spike-specific TCR breadth and depth went up.

With V trimmed by 3 bases and J by 5 bases, 7 bases remained unmatched. CDR3 length: 15 amino acids. Germline CDR1 is KGHSH and CDR2 is LQKENI. The TCR sequence derives from an adult who received the MenACWY meningococcal vaccine as a control. Sequences were derived from peripheral blood, sampled 28 days after the second dose of the MenACWY control vaccine. The chain employs TRBV18 and TRBJ2-7; 10 bases align to TRBD2. Here the CDR3 reads CASSPSSGSRDEQYF. For the CDR3, the DNA is TGTGCCAGCTCACCGTCTAGCGGGAGTAGGGACGAGCAGTACTTC.